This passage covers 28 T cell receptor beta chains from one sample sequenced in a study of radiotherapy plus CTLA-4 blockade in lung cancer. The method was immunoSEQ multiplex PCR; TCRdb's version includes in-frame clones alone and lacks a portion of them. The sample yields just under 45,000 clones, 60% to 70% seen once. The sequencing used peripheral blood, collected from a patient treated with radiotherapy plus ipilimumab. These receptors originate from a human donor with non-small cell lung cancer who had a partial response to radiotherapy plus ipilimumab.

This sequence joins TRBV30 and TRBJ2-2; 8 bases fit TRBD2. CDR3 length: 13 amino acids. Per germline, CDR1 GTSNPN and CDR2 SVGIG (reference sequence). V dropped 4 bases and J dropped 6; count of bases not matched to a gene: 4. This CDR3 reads CAWTGLAAGELFF. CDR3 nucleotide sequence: TGTGCCTGGACCGGACTAGCAGCCGGGGAGCTGTTTTTT.

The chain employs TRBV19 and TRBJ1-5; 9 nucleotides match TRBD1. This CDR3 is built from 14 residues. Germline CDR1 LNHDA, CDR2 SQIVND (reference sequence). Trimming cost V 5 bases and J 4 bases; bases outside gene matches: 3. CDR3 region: CASSLTGGNQPQHF. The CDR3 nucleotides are TGTGCCAGTAGTTTGACAGGGGGGAATCAGCCCCAGCATTTT.

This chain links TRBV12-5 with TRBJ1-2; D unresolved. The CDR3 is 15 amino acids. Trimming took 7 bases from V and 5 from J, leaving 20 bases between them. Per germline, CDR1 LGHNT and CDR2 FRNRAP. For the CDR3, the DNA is TGTGCTAGTGCCGTAGGGAGGGCGCCCGGGTATGGCTACACCTTC. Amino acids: CASAVGRAPGYGYTF.

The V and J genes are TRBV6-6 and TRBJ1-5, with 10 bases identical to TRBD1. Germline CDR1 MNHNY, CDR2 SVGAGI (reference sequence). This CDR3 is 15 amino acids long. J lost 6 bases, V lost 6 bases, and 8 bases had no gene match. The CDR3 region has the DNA TGTGCCAGCAGAGATGACAGGGGGCCGTTTCAGCCCCAGCATTTT. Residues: CASRDDRGPFQPQHF.

The CDR3 loop reads CASTDTGQGNYEQYF. CDR3 DNA: TGTGCCAGCACCGACACGGGACAGGGTAACTACGAGCAGTACTTC. V usage is TRBV2 and J usage is TRBJ2-7, with TRBD1 matching over 9 bases. The CDR3 has 15 residues. V gave up 7 bases and J gave up 3 bases; unmatched junction bases: 10. CDR1 SNHLY and CDR2 FYNNEI come from the germline V gene.

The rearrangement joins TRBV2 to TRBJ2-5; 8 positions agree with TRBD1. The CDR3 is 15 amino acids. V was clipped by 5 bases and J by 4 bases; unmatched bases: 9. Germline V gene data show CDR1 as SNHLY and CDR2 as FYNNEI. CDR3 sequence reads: CASSRTGRRGETQYF. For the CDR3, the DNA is TGTGCCAGCAGTAGGACAGGGAGAAGGGGAGAGACCCAGTACTTC.

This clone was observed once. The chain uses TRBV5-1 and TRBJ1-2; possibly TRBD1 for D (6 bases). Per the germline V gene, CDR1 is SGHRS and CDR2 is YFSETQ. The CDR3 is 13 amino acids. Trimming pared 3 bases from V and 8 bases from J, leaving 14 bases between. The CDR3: CASSYRDIDGYTF. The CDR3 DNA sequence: TGCGCCAGCAGCTACCGGGACATTGACGGCTACACCTTC.

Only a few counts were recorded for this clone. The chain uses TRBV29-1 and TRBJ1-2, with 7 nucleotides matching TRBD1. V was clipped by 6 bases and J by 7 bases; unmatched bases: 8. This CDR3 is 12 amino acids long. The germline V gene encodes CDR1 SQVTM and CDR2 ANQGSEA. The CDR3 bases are TGCAGCGTAGACAGGGAGAAAGGTGGCTACACCTTC. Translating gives CSVDREKGGYTF. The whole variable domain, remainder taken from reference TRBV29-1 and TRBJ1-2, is SAVISQKPSRDICQRGTSLTIQCQVDSQVTMMFWYRQQPGQSLTLIATANQGSEATYESGFVIDKFPISRPNLTFSTLTVSNMSPEDSSIYLCSVDREKGGYTFGSGTRLTVV.

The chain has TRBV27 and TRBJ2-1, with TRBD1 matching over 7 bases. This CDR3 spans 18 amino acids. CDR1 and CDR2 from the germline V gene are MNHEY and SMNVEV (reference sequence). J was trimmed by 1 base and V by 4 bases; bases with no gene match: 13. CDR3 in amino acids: CASSSLLGQARSYNEQFF. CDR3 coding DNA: TGTGCCAGCAGTTCGCTCCTTGGACAGGCGAGGTCCTACAATGAGCAGTTCTTC.

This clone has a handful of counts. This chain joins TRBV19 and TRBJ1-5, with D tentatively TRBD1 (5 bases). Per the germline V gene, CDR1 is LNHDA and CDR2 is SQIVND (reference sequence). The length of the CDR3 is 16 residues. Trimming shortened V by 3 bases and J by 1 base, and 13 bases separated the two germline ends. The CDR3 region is CASSIGLGLSNQPQHF. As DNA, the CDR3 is TGTGCCAGTAGTATTGGTCTGGGACTCAGCAATCAGCCCCAGCATTTT.

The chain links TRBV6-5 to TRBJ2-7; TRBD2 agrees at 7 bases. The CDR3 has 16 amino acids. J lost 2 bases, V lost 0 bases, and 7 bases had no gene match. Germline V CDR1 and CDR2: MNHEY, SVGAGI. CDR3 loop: CASSYSFGGSTYEQYF. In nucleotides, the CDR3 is TGTGCCAGCAGTTACTCTTTCGGCGGGAGCACCTACGAGCAGTACTTC.

CDR3: CAIRIDGSSYNEQFF. The CDR3 region has the DNA TGTGCCATCAGGATTGACGGGAGCTCCTACAATGAGCAGTTCTTC. The chain links TRBV10-3 to TRBJ2-1; tentative D call: TRBD2 (6 bases). This CDR3 spans 15 amino acids. With 6 bases removed from V and 0 bases from J, the gap between germline ends came to 12 bases. Germline values: CDR1 ENHRY, CDR2 SYGVKD.

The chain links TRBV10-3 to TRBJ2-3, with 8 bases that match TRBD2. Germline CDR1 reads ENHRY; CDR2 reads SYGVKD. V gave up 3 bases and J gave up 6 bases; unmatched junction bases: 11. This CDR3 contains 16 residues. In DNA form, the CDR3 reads TGTGCCATCAGTGATTCCCTAACGGGGGGGATTGATACGCAGTATTTT. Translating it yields CAISDSLTGGIDTQYF.

The CDR3 region is CASSRQTSGRAQETQYF. Here the CDR3 DNA reads TGTGCCAGCAGCAGGCAGACTAGCGGGAGGGCCCAAGAGACCCAGTACTTC. The V and J genes are TRBV11-2 and TRBJ2-5; TRBD2 aligns across 14 bases. V was pared by 5 bases and J by 1 base, with 6 bases of the junction left unmatched. This CDR3 has 17 residues. Germline V gives CDR1 SGHAT, CDR2 FQNNGV.

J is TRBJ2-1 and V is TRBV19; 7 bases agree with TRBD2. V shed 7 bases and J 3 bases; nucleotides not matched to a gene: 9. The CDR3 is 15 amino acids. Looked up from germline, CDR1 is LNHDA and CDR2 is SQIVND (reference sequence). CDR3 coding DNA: TGTGCCAGTACGCCCGGGGTAGCGGGCTACAATGAGCAGTTCTTC. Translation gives CASTPGVAGYNEQFF.

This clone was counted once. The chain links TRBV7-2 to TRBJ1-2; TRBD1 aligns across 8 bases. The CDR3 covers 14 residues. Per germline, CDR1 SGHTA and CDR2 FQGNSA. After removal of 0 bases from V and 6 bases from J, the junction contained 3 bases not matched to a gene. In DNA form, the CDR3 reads TGTGCCAGCAGCTTAGCCAGGGGGCTGGATGGCTACACCTTC. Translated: CASSLARGLDGYTF.

The DNA of the CDR3 is TGTGCCATCAGTGACCCGGGACAGTTATCAGATACGCAGTATTTT. Its translation: CAISDPGQLSDTQYF. The chain links TRBV10-3 to TRBJ2-3; 7 bases match TRBD1. The V segment lost 3 bases and the J segment 4 bases; nucleotides outside the gene matches: 7. The CDR3 is made up of 15 amino acids. The germline CDR1 and CDR2 sequences are ENHRY and SYGVKD.

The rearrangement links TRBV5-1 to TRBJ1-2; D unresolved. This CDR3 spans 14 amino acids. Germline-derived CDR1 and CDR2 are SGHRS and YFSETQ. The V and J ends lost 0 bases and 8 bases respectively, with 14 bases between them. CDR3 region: CASSLAGSSQGYTF. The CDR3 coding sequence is TGCGCCAGCAGCTTGGCCGGGTCCTCCCAGGGCTACACCTTC.

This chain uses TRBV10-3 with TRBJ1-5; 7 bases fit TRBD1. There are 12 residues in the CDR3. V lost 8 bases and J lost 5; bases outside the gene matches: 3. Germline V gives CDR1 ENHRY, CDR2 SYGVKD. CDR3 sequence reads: CAISTGDQPQHF. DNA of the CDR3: TGTGCCATCTCTACAGGGGATCAGCCCCAGCATTTT.

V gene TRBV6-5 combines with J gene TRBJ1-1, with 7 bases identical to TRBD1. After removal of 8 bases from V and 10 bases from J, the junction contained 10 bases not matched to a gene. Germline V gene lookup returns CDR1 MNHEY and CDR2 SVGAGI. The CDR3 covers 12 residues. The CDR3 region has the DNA TGTGCCAGCCGAGACAGGGTAGGAAGAGCTTTCTTT. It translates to CASRDRVGRAFF.

CDR3 loop: CASRPQMSGTRNNEQFF. Here the CDR3 DNA reads TGTGCCAGCAGACCTCAAATGTCCGGGACTAGAAACAATGAGCAGTTCTTC. J is TRBJ2-1 and V is TRBV27; 8 bases align to TRBD2. Trimming cost V 6 bases and J 5 bases; bases outside gene matches: 15. The CDR3 spans 17 residues. Germline V gives CDR1 MNHEY, CDR2 SMNVEV (reference sequence).

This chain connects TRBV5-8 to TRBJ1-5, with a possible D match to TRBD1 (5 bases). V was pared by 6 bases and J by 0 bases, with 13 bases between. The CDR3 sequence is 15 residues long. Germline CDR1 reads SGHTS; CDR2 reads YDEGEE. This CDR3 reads CASTFGGGSNQPQHF. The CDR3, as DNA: TGTGCCAGCACCTTCGGGGGGGGTAGCAATCAGCCCCAGCATTTT.

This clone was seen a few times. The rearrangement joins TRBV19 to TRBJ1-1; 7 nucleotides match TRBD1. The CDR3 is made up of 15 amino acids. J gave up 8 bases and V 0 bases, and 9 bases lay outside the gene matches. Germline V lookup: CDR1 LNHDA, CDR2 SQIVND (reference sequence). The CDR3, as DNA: TGTGCCAGTAGTATAGACCGGACAGGACGTTTCGAAGCTTTCTTT. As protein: CASSIDRTGRFEAFF.

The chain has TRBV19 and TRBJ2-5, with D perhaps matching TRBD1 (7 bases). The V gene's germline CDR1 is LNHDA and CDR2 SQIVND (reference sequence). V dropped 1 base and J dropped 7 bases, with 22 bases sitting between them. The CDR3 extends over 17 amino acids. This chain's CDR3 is CASSIALRQGGLGTQYF. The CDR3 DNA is TGTGCCAGTAGTATAGCCCTTAGACAGGGAGGCCTTGGGACCCAGTACTTC.

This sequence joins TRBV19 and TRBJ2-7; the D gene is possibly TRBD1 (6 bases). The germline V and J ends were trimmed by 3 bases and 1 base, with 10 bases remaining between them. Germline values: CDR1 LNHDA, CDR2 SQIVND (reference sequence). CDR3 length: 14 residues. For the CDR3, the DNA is TGTGCCAGTAGTATGCGGACAGCATCCTACGAGCAGTACTTC. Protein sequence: CASSMRTASYEQYF.

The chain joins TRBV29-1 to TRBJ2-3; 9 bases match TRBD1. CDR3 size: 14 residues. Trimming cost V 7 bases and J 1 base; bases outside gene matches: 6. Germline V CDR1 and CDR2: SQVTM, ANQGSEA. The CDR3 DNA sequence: TGCAGCGCCCGGGACAGGGTGGGCACAGATACGCAGTATTTT. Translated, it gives CSARDRVGTDTQYF.

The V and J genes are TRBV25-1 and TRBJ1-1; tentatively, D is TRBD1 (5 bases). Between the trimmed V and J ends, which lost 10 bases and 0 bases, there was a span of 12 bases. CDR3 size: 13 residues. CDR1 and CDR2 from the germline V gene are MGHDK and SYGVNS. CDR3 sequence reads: CATQGSLNTEAFF. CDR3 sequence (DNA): TGTGCCACTCAGGGATCTCTGAACACTGAAGCTTTCTTT.

The CDR3 DNA reads TGTGCCAGCACTAACAGAAGAGGGGCCAACGTCCTGACTTTC. Translating gives CASTNRRGANVLTF. The chain couples TRBV7-3 to TRBJ2-6; D not resolved. CDR3 length: 14 amino acids. Germline values: CDR1 SGHTA, CDR2 FQGTGA. V gave up 7 bases and J gave up 4 bases, with 11 bases separating them.